The subject of this entry is one TCR beta chain. Its antigen has not been determined. Base quality data are lacking; no much larger clone is found one base away. This specimen belongs to a study of blood T cell repertoires in COVID-19 (dated by TCRdb to about 2020). With regard to the full study: Samples covering the acute and convalescent phases of COVID-19 were provided by collaborators in the United States, Italy and Spain. The prospective study material was composed of cDNA or gDNA derived from T cells, B-cell-depleted T cells, or PBMCs. The dataset comprised deeply sampled blood TCRbeta repertoires from subjects exposed to, actively infected with, or recovered from COVID-19. The repertoires were released in a freely available public database intended as a resource for research on the immune response to SARS-CoV-2. The samples were drawn from two sources: the first 160 participants of the ongoing ImmuneRACE study, and approximately 1,300 subjects contributed by 6 global collaborators. Sample metadata almost always included a de-identified subject ID, COVID-19 status, age in years and sex. Where HLA class I and class II types were available, the types were taken from metadata supplied by the sample provider, not from assay-based typing.

Study-wide findings and limitations: Clinical and demographic metadata were provided uncurated, with the amount varying by source and participant.

As encoded in the germline V gene, CDR1 is KGHSH while CDR2 is LQKENI. The CDR3 measures 15 amino acids from cysteine to phenylalanine. Only the CDR3 part of the read is kept: 45 bases, read in frame from the first base. V lost 3 bases and J lost 3 bases; the stretch between them is 12 bases long. Each collaborating institution followed its own protocols to collect whole blood in K2EDTA tubes. For TCRbeta analysis, collaborators shipped samples in one of three forms: frozen whole blood, isolated PBMCs, or DNA extracted from either of those sample types. TCRbeta CDR3 regions were amplified from genomic DNA by means of the immunoSEQ Assay, a bias-controlled multiplex PCR. Per the original workflow: The number of nucleated cells in each sample was estimated by amplification of reference gene primers within the assay. To quantify the absolute abundance of each unique TCRbeta CDR3 rearrangement, sequence reads were collapsed and filtered. For each sample, productive Simpson clonality was calculated as the square root of Simpson's diversity index across productive rearrangements. TCRdb's version of the immuneACCESS table is confined to in-frame rearrangements and falls short of the full clone set. An unresolved V gene accounts for under half of the shortfall where checked; the remainder is of unknown origin. V, J and clone size derive from that table, while D and trimming were established from the DNA sequence. The sample table contains approximately 110,000 clones; only one count was recorded for around 84% of them. The top ten hold 15% of the sample.

The sequence joins TRBV18 to TRBJ2-1, with no D gene named confidently. Specimen: peripheral blood. The origin of this receptor is a woman of 80 years or more with acute or convalescent COVID-19. The CDR3 region: CASSPLGDGYNEQFF. The sequence in DNA is TGTGCCAGCTCACCTCTAGGAGACGGCTACAATGAGCAGTTCTTC.